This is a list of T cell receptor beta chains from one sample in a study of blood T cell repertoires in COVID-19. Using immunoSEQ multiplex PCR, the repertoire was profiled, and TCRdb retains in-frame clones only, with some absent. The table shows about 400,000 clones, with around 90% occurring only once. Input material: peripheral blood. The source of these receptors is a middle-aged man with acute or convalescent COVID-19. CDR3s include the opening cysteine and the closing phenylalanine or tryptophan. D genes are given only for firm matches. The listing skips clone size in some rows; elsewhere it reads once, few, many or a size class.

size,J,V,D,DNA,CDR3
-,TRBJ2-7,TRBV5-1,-,TGCGCCAGCAGCTTGGCCAAATCCGAGCAGTACTTC,CASSLAKSEQYF
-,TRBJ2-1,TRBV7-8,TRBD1,TGTGCCAGCAGCGCGGACAGGGTTCCTGAGCAGTTCTTC,CASSADRVPEQFF
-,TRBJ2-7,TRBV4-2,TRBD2,TGTGCCAGCAGCTCTAGCGGGGGGGCCTACGAGCAGTACTTC,CASSSSGGAYEQYF
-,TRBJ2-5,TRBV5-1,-,TGCGCCAGCAGCTTTGCAGAGGCCCAGTACTTC,CASSFAEAQYF
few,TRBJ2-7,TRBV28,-,TGTGCCAGCAGTTTTGACCCCCACAGGGAGATTAGCTACGAGCAGTACTTC,CASSFDPHREISYEQYF
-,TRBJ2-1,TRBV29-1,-,TGCAGCGTACTAGACAGGAAGGGGGTTAGGAATGAGCAGTTCTTC,CSVLDRKGVRNEQFF
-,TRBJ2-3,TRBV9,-,TGTGCCAGCAGGTTCTTAGCGGAGACAGATACGCAGTATTTT,CASRFLAETDTQYF
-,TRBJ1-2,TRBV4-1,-,TGCGCCAGCAGCCAAGGGACGGGGAACTATGGCTACACCTTC,CASSQGTGNYGYTF
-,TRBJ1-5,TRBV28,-,TGTGCCAGCAGTCGACAGAGTTATAGCAATCAGCCCCAGCATTTT,CASSRQSYSNQPQHF
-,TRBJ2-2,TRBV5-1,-,TGCGCCAGCAGCTTCGCCGCGGCGAACACCGGGGAGCTGTTTTTT,CASSFAAANTGELFF
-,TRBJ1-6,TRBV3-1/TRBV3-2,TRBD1,TGTGCCAGCAGCTCCCGGGACAGACCTAATTCACCCCTCCACTTT,CASSSRDRPNSPLHF
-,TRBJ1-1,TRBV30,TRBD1,TGTGCCTGGAGTTCGGTTAGGACAGGGGGATGGTCGGCCGAAGCTTTCTTT,CAWSSVRTGGWSAEAFF
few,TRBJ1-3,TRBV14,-,TGTGCCAGCAGCCGGGACTCGAGCTCTGGAAACACCATATATTTT,CASSRDSSSGNTIYF
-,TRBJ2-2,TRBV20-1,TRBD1,TGCAGTGCTAGTGGCCCGGGACAGGGTCACACCGGGGAGCTGTTTTTT,CSASGPGQGHTGELFF
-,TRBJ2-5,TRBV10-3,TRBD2,TGTGCCATCAGTGATGGGACTAGCGGTGTTCAAGAGACCCAGTACTTC,CAISDGTSGVQETQYF
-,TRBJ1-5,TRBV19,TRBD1,TGTGCCAGTAGTACCGGGACAGGGGGCAATCAGCCCCAGCATTTT,CASSTGTGGNQPQHF